Below, 18 T cell receptor beta chains from the same sample are listed, as sequenced in a study of blood T cell repertoires in COVID-19. Sequencing was performed with immunoSEQ multiplex PCR; in TCRdb, only in-frame clones are kept and a portion is missing. The data contain about 52,000 clones, 87% of them seen just once; the ten biggest clones take up about a sixth. The sequencing input was peripheral blood. The source is a human donor with active COVID-19. The donor label of this sample is uncertain.

The gene calls are TRBV6-5 and TRBJ2-5, with D possibly matching TRBD1 (6 bases). V lost 6 bases, J lost 3 bases, and 14 bases lay in between. This CDR3 region has 14 residues. Germline assignment: CDR1 MNHEY and CDR2 SVGAGI. Written as DNA, the CDR3 is TGTGCCAGCAGCCAAAGGGGGTTAAAAGAGACCCAGTACTTC. Translated, it gives CASSQRGLKETQYF.

The chain couples TRBV12-1 to TRBJ2-1; TRBD2, as called in the table, went unchecked against the DNA. TRBV12-1 is an annotated pseudogene. The CDR3 is 16 amino acids. The CDR3 reads CASSQGTSGSYNEQFF. CDR3 sequence (DNA): TGTGCCAGCAGCCAGGGGACTAGCGGGTCCTACAATGAGCAGTTCTTC.

This clone showed up just a few times. The chain is built from TRBV29-1 and TRBJ1-1, with unresolved D. This CDR3 spans 11 amino acids. With 5 bases removed from V and 4 bases from J, the gap between germline ends came to 8 bases. CDR1 and CDR2 (germline): SQVTM, ANQGSEA. CDR3: CSVRGGTEAFF. The CDR3, as DNA: TGCAGCGTTCGGGGAGGCACTGAAGCTTTCTTT.

The CDR3 sequence: CASSPRAGDSNQPQHF. In nucleotides, the CDR3 is TGTGCCAGCTCACCACGGGCAGGGGATAGCAATCAGCCCCAGCATTTT. The chain is built from TRBV18 and TRBJ1-5; weak D call: TRBD1 (6 bases). The germline V gene has CDR1 KGHSH and CDR2 LQKENI. V was pared by 1 base and J by 0 bases, with 10 bases between. The CDR3 covers 16 residues. The entire variable domain, with the rest obtained from reference TRBV18 and TRBJ1-5, is as follows: NAGVMQNPRHLVRRRGQEARLRCSPMKGHSHVYWYRQLPEEGLKFMVYLQKENIIDESGMPKERFSAEFPKEGPSILRIQQVVRGDSAAYFCASSPRAGDSNQPQHFGDGTRLSIL.

The chain combines TRBV27 with TRBJ1-2; no firm D call. Germline CDR1 reads MNHEY; CDR2 reads SMNVEV (reference sequence). With 3 bases removed from V and 1 base from J, the gap between germline ends came to 6 bases. This CDR3 is built from 13 residues. The CDR3 bases are TGTGCCAGCAGTTTGGGCAGTAACTATGGCTACACCTTC. It yields the protein CASSLGSNYGYTF.

The chain combines TRBV3-1 (or the pseudogene TRBV3-2) with TRBJ2-7; D may be TRBD1 (5 bases). The CDR3 consists of 14 residues. CDR1 and CDR2 from the germline V gene are LGHDT and YNNKEL (reference sequence). V gave up 4 bases and J gave up 3 bases, with 13 bases separating them. Here the CDR3 reads CASSPRATDYEQYF. The CDR3 region has the DNA TGTGCCAGCAGCCCCAGGGCCACGGACTACGAGCAGTACTTC.

V and J are TRBV7-3 and TRBJ2-3; D may be TRBD2 (6 bases). Trimming left V 5 bases short and J 3 bases short, with 12 bases between. The CDR3 runs to 14 residues. Germline V gives CDR1 SGHTA, CDR2 FQGTGA. CDR3 sequence (DNA): TGTGCCAGCAGCCCCGGTGGGGGGACAGATACGCAGTATTTT. Its protein is CASSPGGGTDTQYF. The variable domain in full, with the rest retrieved from reference TRBV7-3 and TRBJ2-3, is GAGVSQTPSNKVTEKGKYVELRCDPISGHTALYWYRQSLGQGPEFLIYFQGTGAADDSGLPNDRFFAVRPEGSVSTLKIQRTERGDSAVYLCASSPGGGTDTQYFGPGTRLTVL.

The chain links TRBV4-3 to TRBJ2-7; D is uncertain. The germline V gene has CDR1 LGHNA and CDR2 YSLEER. This CDR3 has 14 residues. Trimming stripped 1 base from V and 3 bases from J, with 10 bases between. The CDR3 DNA reads as TGCGCCAGCAGCCAAGTCCGGGTTAGCTACGAGCAGTACTTC. Translation: CASSQVRVSYEQYF.

This clone occurred a few times. The junction shows a germline mismatch at one end, possibly a read error. The chain links TRBV11-2 to TRBJ1-1; D is unclear. CDR3 length: 13 residues. CDR1 and CDR2 (germline): SGHAT, FQNNGV. The CDR3 region is CATSRGPGEEAFF. CDR3 nucleotides: TGTGCCACCAGCCGGGGTCCGGGAGAAGAAGCTTTCTTT. Full variable domain (outside the CDR3, taken from reference TRBV11-2 and TRBJ1-1): EAGVAQSPRYKIIEKRQSVAFWCNPISGHATLYWYQQILGQGPKLLIQFQNNGVVDDSQLPKDRFSAERLKGVDSTLKIQPAKLEDSAVYLCATSRGPGEEAFFGQGTRLTVV.

The chain employs TRBV12-3 or TRBV12-4 and TRBJ1-2, with D unclear. The CDR3 runs 13 residues. V lost 6 bases to trimming and J lost 4 bases, with 12 bases between them. CDR3 DNA sequence: TGTGCCAGCAGCCCCAGGAACTTCTATGGCTACACCTTC. This encodes CASSPRNFYGYTF.

The J gene is TRBJ1-2, the V gene TRBV19; possibly TRBD1 for D (6 bases). CDR3 length: 16 amino acids. The germline V and J ends were trimmed by 4 bases and 1 base, with 16 bases remaining between them. Germline values: CDR1 LNHDA, CDR2 SQIVND (reference sequence). CDR3: CASSRPGDPRNYGYTF. DNA of the CDR3: TGTGCCAGTAGTAGACCAGGGGATCCCCGTAACTATGGCTACACCTTC.

The genes are TRBV2 and TRBJ1-2, with 7 bases aligning to TRBD1. Trimming took 6 bases from V and 5 from J; bases not matched to a gene: 6. The CDR3 consists of 13 residues. Per the germline V gene, CDR1 is SNHLY and CDR2 is FYNNEI. The CDR3 reads CASSDRVQYGYTF. The DNA for the CDR3 is TGTGCCAGCAGCGACAGGGTACAATATGGCTACACCTTC.

This sequence joins TRBV6-2 or TRBV6-3 and TRBJ1-1, with D unclear. CDR3 length: 15 amino acids. Germline V CDR1 and CDR2: MNHEY, SVGEGT. V was trimmed by 5 bases and J by 5 bases, leaving 18 bases between them. The CDR3 loop reads CASSAISPRGTEAFF. As DNA, the CDR3 is TGTGCCAGCAGTGCCATAAGTCCCCGGGGAACTGAAGCTTTCTTT.

The V and J genes are TRBV28 and TRBJ1-1; no reliable D call. The CDR3 is 15 residues long. Germline-derived CDR1 and CDR2 are MDHEN and SYDVKM. V was clipped by 4 bases and J by 5 bases, with 17 bases between them. The CDR3 protein is CASSYNRGSWTEAFF. CDR3 sequence (DNA): TGTGCCAGCAGTTACAACCGGGGTTCGTGGACTGAAGCTTTCTTT.

This clone was detected only a few times. This chain uses TRBV6-1 with TRBJ1-1; unclear D gene. Trimming left V 3 bases short and J 2 bases short, with 13 bases between. CDR1 MNHNS and CDR2 SASEGT come from the germline V gene. The CDR3 spans 15 residues. The CDR3 protein is CASSDLAVYNTEAFF. The CDR3 bases are TGTGCCAGCAGTGATTTGGCAGTTTATAACACTGAAGCTTTCTTT.

This clone was found once. The chain uses TRBV13 and TRBJ2-3; 11 bases map to TRBD2. Trimming took 3 bases from V and 6 from J; bases not matched to a gene: 5. The germline V gene encodes CDR1 PRHDT and CDR2 FYEKMQ (reference sequence). The CDR3 is 15 amino acids. CDR3 amino acids: CASSFPSGGPDTQYF. The CDR3 DNA follows: TGTGCCAGCAGCTTCCCTAGCGGGGGGCCGGATACGCAGTATTTT.

J is TRBJ1-4 and V is TRBV15, with D maybe TRBD1 (5 bases). V was shortened by 1 base and J by 6 bases, with 12 bases between the two germline ends. The length of the CDR3 is 15 residues. Per germline, CDR1 LNHNV and CDR2 YYDKDF (reference sequence). The CDR3 spells CATSRVAGPDEKLFF. The CDR3 coding sequence is TGTGCCACCAGCAGAGTAGCAGGGCCAGATGAAAAACTGTTTTTT.

V usage is TRBV19 and J usage is TRBJ2-7; the D gene is possibly TRBD1 (5 bases). V was pared by 3 bases and J by 6 bases, with 18 bases between. From germline, CDR1 is LNHDA and CDR2 SQIVND (reference sequence). There are 15 residues in the CDR3. CDR3 amino acids: CASSIYGPTQGEQYF. CDR3 bases: TGTGCCAGTAGTATTTACGGGCCAACCCAGGGCGAGCAGTACTTC.